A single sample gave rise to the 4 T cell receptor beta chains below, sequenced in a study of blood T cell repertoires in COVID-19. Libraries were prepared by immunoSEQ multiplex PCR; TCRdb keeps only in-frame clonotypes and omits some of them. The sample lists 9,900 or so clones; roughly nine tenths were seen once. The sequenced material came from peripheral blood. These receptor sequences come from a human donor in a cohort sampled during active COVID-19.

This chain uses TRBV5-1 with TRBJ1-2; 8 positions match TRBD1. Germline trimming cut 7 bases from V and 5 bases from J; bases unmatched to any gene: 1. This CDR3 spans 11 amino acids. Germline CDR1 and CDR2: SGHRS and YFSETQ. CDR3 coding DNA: TGCGCCAGCGGGACAGGTTATGGCTACACCTTC. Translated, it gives CASGTGYGYTF.

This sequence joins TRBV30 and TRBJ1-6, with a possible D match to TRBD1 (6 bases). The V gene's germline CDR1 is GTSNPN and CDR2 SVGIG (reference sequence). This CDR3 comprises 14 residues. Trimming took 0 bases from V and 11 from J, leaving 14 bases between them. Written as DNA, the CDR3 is TGTGCCTGGAGTGTACGATCTAGGGGGACACCCCTCCACTTT. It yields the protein CAWSVRSRGTPLHF. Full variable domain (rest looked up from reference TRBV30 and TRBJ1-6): SQTIHQWPATLVQPVGSPLSLECTVEGTSNPNLYWYRQAAGRGLQLLFYSVGIGQISSEVPQNLSASRPQDRQFILSSKKLLLSDSGFYLCAWSVRSRGTPLHFGNGTRLTVT.

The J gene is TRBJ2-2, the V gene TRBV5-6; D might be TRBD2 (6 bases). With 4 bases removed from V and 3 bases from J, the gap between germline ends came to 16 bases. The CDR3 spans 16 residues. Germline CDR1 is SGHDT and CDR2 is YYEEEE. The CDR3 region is CASSLTLASDTGELFF. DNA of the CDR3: TGTGCCAGCAGCCTAACGCTAGCGTCAGACACCGGGGAGCTGTTTTTT. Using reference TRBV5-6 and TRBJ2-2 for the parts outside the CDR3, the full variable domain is DAGVTQSPTHLIKTRGQQVTLRCSPKSGHDTVSWYQQALGQGPQFIFQYYEEEERQRGNFPDRFSGHQFPNYSSELNVNALLLGDSALYLCASSLTLASDTGELFFGEGSRLTVL.

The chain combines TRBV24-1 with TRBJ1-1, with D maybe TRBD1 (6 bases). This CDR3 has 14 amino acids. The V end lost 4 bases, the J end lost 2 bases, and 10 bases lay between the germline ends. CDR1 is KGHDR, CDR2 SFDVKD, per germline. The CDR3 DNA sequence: TGTGCCACCAGTGAAAGACAGGCCAACACTGAAGCTTTCTTT. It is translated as CATSERQANTEAFF.